Below are 16 T cell receptor beta chains sequenced from a single sample in a study of patients and donors after allogeneic stem cell transplantation. TCRdb analysed the RT-PCR reads with MiXCR anew, one entry per CDR3 protein. The table shows about 960,000 distinct CDR3 sequences, with approximately 19% occurring only once. Sequenced sample: blood, either unsorted or a sorted T cell fraction (not recorded which). The source is a human donor who was either an allogeneic HSCT recipient or a stem cell or donor lymphocyte infusion donor (not recorded which). It is not recorded whose cells these are; they may come from a transplant donor.

V and J are TRBV20-1 and TRBJ1-6; 7 nucleotides align to TRBD1. The CDR3 spans 14 residues. Germline loops: CDR1 DFQATT, CDR2 SNEGSKA (reference sequence). V trimming: 4 bases; J trimming: 7 bases; junction bases outside the gene matches: 7. The CDR3 DNA reads as TGCAGTGCTACCAGACAGGGCACGAATTCACCCCTCCACTTT. It encodes CSATRQGTNSPLHF.

The chain uses TRBV12-3 or TRBV12-4 and TRBJ2-7; D unclear. V shed 7 bases and J shed 4 bases, with 8 bases lying between them. The CDR3 runs to 11 residues. In DNA, the CDR3 is TGTGCCAGCACCCGGAAGTACGAGCAGTACTTC. It encodes CASTRKYEQYF.

This clonotype has a handful of counts. V usage is TRBV11-2 and J usage is TRBJ2-4, with 7 bases matching TRBD2. J was trimmed by 0 bases and V by 5 bases; bases with no gene match: 10. The germline V gene has CDR1 SGHAT and CDR2 FQNNGV. The CDR3 length is 17 residues. CDR3 in amino acids: CASSTTRLAIAKNIQYF. The CDR3 coding sequence is TGTGCCAGCAGCACCACCCGACTAGCCATAGCCAAAAACATTCAGTACTTC.

This clonotype was seen more than once but under ten times. V gene TRBV7-9 combines with J gene TRBJ1-2; D gene uncertain. Trimming took 6 bases from V and 3 from J, leaving 17 bases between them. Germline V gene data show CDR1 as SEHNR and CDR2 as FQNEAQ (reference sequence). The CDR3 sequence is 15 residues long. The CDR3 nucleotides are TGTGCCAGCAGGGAGCCTCTTGTAACTGACTATGGCTACACCTTC. Translating gives CASREPLVTDYGYTF. Full variable domain (remainder filled in from reference TRBV7-9 and TRBJ1-2): DTGVSQNPRHKITKRGQNVTFRCDPISEHNRLYWYRQTLGQGPEFLTYFQNEAQLEKSRLLSDRFSAERPKGSFSTLEIQRTEQGDSAMYLCASREPLVTDYGYTFGSGTRLTVV.

CDR3 sequence: CASSTPRTGGTEAFF. In nucleotides, the CDR3 is TGTGCCAGCAGCACCCCTCGGACAGGGGGAACTGAAGCTTTCTTT. The rearrangement joins TRBV5-6 to TRBJ1-1, with TRBD1 matching over 10 bases. The CDR3 is 15 residues long. Per germline, CDR1 SGHDT and CDR2 YYEEEE. V lost 4 bases, J lost 5 bases, and 8 bases stayed unmatched. The complete variable domain, with remaining parts taken from reference TRBV5-6 and TRBJ1-1, reads DAGVTQSPTHLIKTRGQQVTLRCSPKSGHDTVSWYQQALGQGPQFIFQYYEEEERQRGNFPDRFSGHQFPNYSSELNVNALLLGDSALYLCASSTPRTGGTEAFFGQGTRLTVV.

The chain has TRBV12-5 and TRBJ1-2; D is uncertain. The CDR3 is 12 residues long. Trimming took off 3 bases at V and 4 bases at J, with 6 bases between the two ends. Per the germline V gene, CDR1 is LGHNT and CDR2 is FRNRAP. CDR3 protein: CASGFLTYGYTF. The DNA of the CDR3 is TGTGCTAGTGGTTTTCTAACCTATGGCTACACCTTC.

On this clonotype itself: A junction boundary mismatches the germline segment, possibly from a read error. The V and J genes are TRBV18 and TRBJ1-2; maybe TRBD1 (6 bases). The CDR3 spans 15 residues. Germline lookup yields CDR1 KGHSH and CDR2 LQKENI. The CDR3 loop is CASSPQGQANYGYTF. DNA for the CDR3: TGTGCCAGCTCCCCACAGGGTCAGGCTAACTATGGCTACACCTTC.

This clonotype was observed a few times. The J gene is TRBJ2-1, the V gene TRBV10-3; no firm D call. Germline CDR1 and CDR2: ENHRY and SYGVKD. The ends were cut back, 3 bases at V and 3 bases at J, with 9 bases in the middle. The CDR3 totals 14 residues. Written as DNA, the CDR3 is TGTGCCATCAGTGACCCGGATCTCTACAATGAGCAGTTCTTC. Translated: CAISDPDLYNEQFF.

The chain has TRBV20-1 and TRBJ2-7; 9 nucleotides align to TRBD1. Trimming took 6 bases from V and 2 from J; bases not matched to a gene: 8. Germline V gives CDR1 DFQATT, CDR2 SNEGSKA (reference sequence). The CDR3 has 14 residues. CDR3 sequence reads: CSATNGDRAYEQYF. In nucleotides, the CDR3 is TGCAGTGCCACGAACGGGGACAGGGCCTACGAGCAGTACTTC.

In this sample, this clonotype turned up a few times. The chain is built from TRBV5-1 and TRBJ1-1, with D possibly TRBD1 on 5 matching bases. The CDR3 runs to 15 residues. CDR1 is SGHRS, CDR2 YFSETQ, per germline. V was pared by 0 bases and J by 4 bases, with 13 bases between. This CDR3 is CASSLVGRAGTEAFF. The DNA for the CDR3 is TGCGCCAGCAGCTTGGTGGGCAGGGCGGGCACTGAAGCTTTCTTT.

This chain links TRBV12-3 or TRBV12-4 with TRBJ1-3; a weak D match, TRBD1 (5 bases). CDR3 length: 16 amino acids. V was pared by 0 bases and J by 6 bases, with 15 bases between. The CDR3 DNA follows: TGTGCCAGCAGTTTAGCGTTTCCCAGGGTGGCAAACACCATATATTTT. This translates into CASSLAFPRVANTIYF.

The rearrangement uses TRBV7-9 and TRBJ2-7; D is unresolved. CDR3 length: 13 amino acids. Per the germline V gene, CDR1 is SEHNR and CDR2 is FQNEAQ (reference sequence). With 3 bases removed from V and 4 bases from J, the gap between germline ends came to 10 bases. CDR3 nucleotides: TGTGCCAGCAGCTTTGAACAGATATACGAGCAGTACTTC. It encodes CASSFEQIYEQYF.

This clonotype was detected a few times. The genes are TRBV28 and TRBJ2-7, with D tentatively TRBD1 or TRBD2 (5 bases each). The V gene lost 4 bases and the J gene lost 0 bases, with 13 bases spanning the gap. The CDR3 contains 15 residues. Germline values: CDR1 MDHEN, CDR2 SYDVKM. CDR3 nucleotide sequence: TGTGCCAGCAGTTGGTATTGGGACGGCTCCTACGAGCAGTACTTC. This translates into CASSWYWDGSYEQYF. Based on the CDR3 plus reference TRBV28 and TRBJ2-7, the full variable domain is DVKVTQSSRYLVKRTGEKVFLECVQDMDHENMFWYRQDPGLGLRLIYFSYDVKMKEKGDIPEGYSVSREKKERFSLILESASTNQTSMYLCASSWYWDGSYEQYFGPGTRLTVT.

This chain joins TRBV6-1 and TRBJ2-7; no firm D call. The V and J ends lost 0 bases and 3 bases respectively, with 9 bases between them. CDR3 length equals 14 residues. Germline CDR1 reads MNHNS; CDR2 reads SASEGT. The CDR3 bases are TGTGCCAGCAGTGAAGCCATGGAACTCTACGAGCAGTACTTC. Translation gives CASSEAMELYEQYF.

The chain joins TRBV9 to TRBJ2-2; the D gene is possibly TRBD2 (6 bases). The CDR3 covers 15 residues. CDR1 and CDR2 (germline): SGDLS, YYNGEE. V was shortened by 6 bases and J by 5 bases, with 17 bases between the two germline ends. In DNA, the CDR3 is TGTGCCAGCACCATAGGAGGGATGGGGACCGGGGAGCTGTTTTTT. Protein sequence: CASTIGGMGTGELFF.

In its sample, this clonotype was seen a few times. This chain joins TRBV11-1 and TRBJ2-4; 8 bases fit TRBD1. The germline V gene has CDR1 SGHAT and CDR2 FQDESV (reference sequence). CDR3 length: 18 residues. J gave up 5 bases and V 1 base, and 13 bases lay outside the gene matches. This CDR3 reads CASSLGVGQGAWENIQYF. The DNA for the CDR3 is TGTGCCAGCAGCTTAGGTGTCGGGCAGGGGGCTTGGGAAAACATTCAGTACTTC. The whole variable domain, filled in from reference TRBV11-1 and TRBJ2-4, reads EAEVAQSPRYKITEKSQAVAFWCDPISGHATLYWYRQILGQGPELLVQFQDESVVDDSQLPKDRFSAERLKGVDSTLKIQPAELGDSAMYLCASSLGVGQGAWENIQYFGAGTRLSVL.